Sequencing of this T cell receptor beta chain was carried out in a study of T-cell reconstitution after alpha-beta-depleted transplantation in children. Unique molecular identifiers were incorporated into the prepared TCRbeta library. TCRdb itself ran the PCR reads through MiXCR, one entry per CDR3 protein. The table has hundreds of thousands of distinct CDR3 sequences, around 13% seen once. This clonotype was seen a handful of times. The CDR3 spans 13 residues. Germline V lookup: CDR1 DFQATT, CDR2 SNEGSKA (reference sequence). The V end lost 3 bases, the J end lost 6 bases, and 14 bases lay between the germline ends.

The clonotype comes from a girl aged 2-9 years with congenital amegakaryocytic thrombocytopenia, due to receive a stem cell transplant. The sample was PBMCs, taken before TCRalphabeta/CD19-depleted stem cell transplant. This chain connects TRBV20-1 to TRBJ1-2, with D possibly TRBD1 on 6 matching bases. The CDR3 is CSASNRVNDGYTF. The CDR3 DNA reads as TGCAGTGCTAGCAACAGGGTCAATGATGGCTACACCTTC.